This entry lists 17 T cell receptor beta chains sequenced from one sample in a study of response to subunit inactivated influenza vaccine (dated by TCRdb to about 2018). To prepare the library, RT-PCR was applied. This sample was sequenced with an Illumina HiSeq 2500. Using fastp at Q25 and MiXCR, TCRdb reprocessed the public reads and kept productive beta chains. All rows with the same CDR3 protein become a single entry with the most common DNA and genes. This sample holds roughly 500,000 distinct CDR3 sequences; 25% were observed only once. The ten largest clonotypes hold over 1.5% of the sample. Sequencing was performed on CD4+ T cells sorted from PBMCs, taken around 5 days after vaccination. All receptors come from a man aged 45-65 years who received an inactivated influenza vaccine. Donor details come from another sample of the same person, matched by shared clones.

At least ten counts were recorded for this clonotype. The V and J genes are TRBV7-9 and TRBJ1-1; a possible D gene is TRBD1 (5 bases). Germline CDR1 reads SEHNR; CDR2 reads FQNEAQ (reference sequence). CDR3 length equals 13 residues. The V and J ends lost 5 bases and 10 bases respectively, with 17 bases between them. The CDR3 here is CASSPQLGEAAFF. The DNA of the CDR3 is TGTGCCAGCAGCCCCCAACTGGGGGAAGCAGCTTTCTTT.

The V and J genes are TRBV6-2 or TRBV6-3 and TRBJ2-1; possible D gene TRBD2, 6 bases. The CDR3 sequence is 13 residues long. Looked up from germline, CDR1 is MNHEY and CDR2 is SVGEGT. Trimming stripped 6 bases from V and 7 bases from J, with 13 bases between. The DNA for the CDR3 is TGTGCCAGCAGAACACCTGGGGGGAATGAGCAGTTCTTC. Translating it yields CASRTPGGNEQFF.

The chain couples TRBV11-2 to TRBJ2-3; D gene uncertain. Trimming removed 5 bases from V and 2 bases from J, with 14 bases in between. The CDR3 totals 15 residues. In germline, CDR1 is SGHAT, CDR2 FQNNGV. The CDR3 sequence: CASSPGAHTTDTQYF. CDR3 nucleotide sequence: TGTGCCAGCAGCCCCGGAGCTCACACCACAGATACGCAGTATTTT.

V usage is TRBV30 and J usage is TRBJ2-3; 9 nucleotides align to TRBD2. The CDR3 runs 16 residues. Germline CDR1 and CDR2: GTSNPN and SVGIG (reference sequence). Losses at the gene ends were 3 bases for V and 2 bases for J; bases not matched to a gene: 9. CDR3 bases: TGTGCCTGGAGCACCCGACTAGCGGAAAACACAGATACGCAGTATTTT. Its translation is CAWSTRLAENTDTQYF.

The genes are TRBV10-3 and TRBJ1-2; D not certain. Per the germline V gene, CDR1 is ENHRY and CDR2 is SYGVKD. The CDR3 sequence is 14 residues long. Trimming shortened V by 6 bases and J by 7 bases, and 18 bases separated the two germline ends. The CDR3, as DNA: TGTGCCATCAGCCGGGATACTTATAATAGTGGCTACACCTTC. As protein: CAISRDTYNSGYTF.

This clonotype was detected many times. The chain carries TRBV14 and TRBJ2-1, with 8 bases identical to TRBD1. Losses at the gene ends were 3 bases for V and 0 bases for J; bases not matched to a gene: 1. The CDR3 is 15 amino acids. Per germline, CDR1 SGHDN and CDR2 FVKESK. The CDR3 loop is CASSHGTGSYNEQFF. As DNA, the CDR3 is TGTGCCAGCAGCCACGGGACAGGCTCCTACAATGAGCAGTTCTTC. The full variable domain, completed using reference TRBV14 and TRBJ2-1, is EAGVTQFPSHSVIEKGQTVTLRCDPISGHDNLYWYRRVMGKEIKFLLHFVKESKQDESGMPNNRFLAERTGGTYSTLKVQPAELEDSGVYFCASSHGTGSYNEQFFGPGTRLTVL.

V is TRBV20-1 and J is TRBJ1-5; the match to TRBD1 covers 7 bases. After removal of 5 bases from V and 4 bases from J, the junction contained 5 bases not matched to a gene. This CDR3 is 13 amino acids long. Germline V gene lookup returns CDR1 DFQATT and CDR2 SNEGSKA (reference sequence). CDR3 amino acids: CSAAQGDNQPQHF. CDR3 bases: TGCAGTGCTGCGCAGGGGGATAATCAGCCCCAGCATTTT.

The chain is built from TRBV27 and TRBJ2-7; the match to TRBD1 covers 8 bases. Trimming at V came to 1 base and at J to 6 bases, leaving 5 bases not matched to a gene. Germline values: CDR1 MNHEY, CDR2 SMNVEV (reference sequence). The CDR3 is 14 amino acids. The CDR3 here is CASSLCQGACEQYF. The CDR3 bases are TGTGCCAGCAGTTTATGTCAGGGGGCGTGCGAGCAGTACTTC.

This clonotype has only a few counts. The genes are TRBV3-1 and TRBJ1-6, with a possible D match to TRBD1 (6 bases). This CDR3 is 14 amino acids long. V lost 4 bases and J 7 bases, leaving 11 bases between the germline ends. From germline, CDR1 is LGHDT and CDR2 YNNKEL (reference sequence). CDR3 amino acids: CASSPGHPNSPLHF. In DNA form, the CDR3 reads TGTGCCAGCAGCCCGGGACACCCCAATTCACCCCTCCACTTT.

This clonotype occurred many times. The CDR3 reads CASSFLDFRLLDNEQFF. CDR3 DNA sequence: TGTGCCAGCAGTTTTCTGGACTTCCGTCTTCTTGACAATGAGCAGTTCTTC. V and J are TRBV28 and TRBJ2-1, with D perhaps TRBD2 (5 bases). V was shortened by 3 bases and J by 5 bases, with 20 bases between the two germline ends. The CDR3 runs 17 residues. The germline CDR1 and CDR2 sequences are MDHEN and SYDVKM.

The chain uses TRBV20-1 and TRBJ1-1; 7 bases fit TRBD1. In germline, CDR1 is DFQATT, CDR2 SNEGSKA (reference sequence). V shed 6 bases and J 7 bases; nucleotides not matched to a gene: 8. The CDR3 has 12 residues. The CDR3 coding sequence is TGCAGTGCAACCAAACAGGGGTTTGAAGCTTTCTTT. Translation gives CSATKQGFEAFF.

This clonotype was detected many times. This chain links TRBV7-2 with TRBJ2-7; D gene uncertain. The V end was cut by 1 base, the J end by 2 bases, with 12 bases between. This CDR3 is built from 15 residues. Germline lookup yields CDR1 SGHTA and CDR2 FQGNSA. The CDR3 DNA follows: TGTGCCAGCAGCTTAGAACCCGGGCCTACCTACGAGCAGTACTTC. Residues: CASSLEPGPTYEQYF. The whole variable domain, remainder taken from reference TRBV7-2 and TRBJ2-7, is GAGVSQSPSNKVTEKGKDVELRCDPISGHTALYWYRQSLGQGLEFLIYFQGNSAPDKSGLPSDRFSAERTGGSVSTLTIQRTQQEDSAVYLCASSLEPGPTYEQYFGPGTRLTVT.

There are a few counts of this clonotype. The chain links TRBV29-1 to TRBJ2-1, with TRBD1 as a possible D gene (6 bases). Germline lookup yields CDR1 SQVTM and CDR2 ANQGSEA. This CDR3 is built from 13 residues. V shed 7 bases and J shed 7 bases, with 17 bases lying between them. CDR3 loop: CSAGEGDGNEQFF. CDR3 coding DNA: TGCAGCGCCGGAGAGGGGGATGGGAATGAGCAGTTCTTC.

This clonotype showed up many times. The J gene is TRBJ1-2, the V gene TRBV20-1; a possible D gene is TRBD1 (5 bases). Trimming removed 5 bases from V and 8 bases from J, with 12 bases in between. The CDR3 is 11 amino acids. Germline V lookup: CDR1 DFQATT, CDR2 SNEGSKA (reference sequence). CDR3 sequence: CSAEGRDGYTF. The DNA for the CDR3 is TGCAGTGCTGAGGGGAGGGACGGCTACACCTTC.

There are a few counts of this clonotype. The rearrangement links TRBV18 to TRBJ2-5, with 13 bases aligning to TRBD2. CDR1 and CDR2 (germline): KGHSH, LQKENI. Losses at the gene ends were 0 bases for V and 5 bases for J; bases not matched to a gene: 3. The CDR3 runs 16 residues. CDR3 DNA: TGTGCCAGCTCACCACCGGGACTAGCGGGATTGGAGACCCAGTACTTC. Translating gives CASSPPGLAGLETQYF.

The chain couples TRBV19 to TRBJ2-2; a weak D match, TRBD2 (6 bases). CDR1 and CDR2 from the germline V gene are LNHDA and SQIVND (reference sequence). V dropped 7 bases and J dropped 1 base, with 13 bases sitting between them. There are 15 residues in the CDR3. DNA for the CDR3: TGTGCCAGTACTGTGGTCGGGGGGAACACCGGGGAGCTGTTTTTT. This encodes CASTVVGGNTGELFF.

Only a few counts were recorded for this clonotype. V gene TRBV5-3 combines with J gene TRBJ2-1, with D unresolved. TRBV5-3 is reported as an ORF; its role is uncertain. V dropped 1 base and J dropped 9 bases, with 11 bases sitting between them. The length of the CDR3 is 13 residues. The chain's CDR3 is CARSLWGDGEQFF. As DNA, the CDR3 is TGTGCCAGAAGCTTGTGGGGTGACGGTGAGCAGTTCTTC.